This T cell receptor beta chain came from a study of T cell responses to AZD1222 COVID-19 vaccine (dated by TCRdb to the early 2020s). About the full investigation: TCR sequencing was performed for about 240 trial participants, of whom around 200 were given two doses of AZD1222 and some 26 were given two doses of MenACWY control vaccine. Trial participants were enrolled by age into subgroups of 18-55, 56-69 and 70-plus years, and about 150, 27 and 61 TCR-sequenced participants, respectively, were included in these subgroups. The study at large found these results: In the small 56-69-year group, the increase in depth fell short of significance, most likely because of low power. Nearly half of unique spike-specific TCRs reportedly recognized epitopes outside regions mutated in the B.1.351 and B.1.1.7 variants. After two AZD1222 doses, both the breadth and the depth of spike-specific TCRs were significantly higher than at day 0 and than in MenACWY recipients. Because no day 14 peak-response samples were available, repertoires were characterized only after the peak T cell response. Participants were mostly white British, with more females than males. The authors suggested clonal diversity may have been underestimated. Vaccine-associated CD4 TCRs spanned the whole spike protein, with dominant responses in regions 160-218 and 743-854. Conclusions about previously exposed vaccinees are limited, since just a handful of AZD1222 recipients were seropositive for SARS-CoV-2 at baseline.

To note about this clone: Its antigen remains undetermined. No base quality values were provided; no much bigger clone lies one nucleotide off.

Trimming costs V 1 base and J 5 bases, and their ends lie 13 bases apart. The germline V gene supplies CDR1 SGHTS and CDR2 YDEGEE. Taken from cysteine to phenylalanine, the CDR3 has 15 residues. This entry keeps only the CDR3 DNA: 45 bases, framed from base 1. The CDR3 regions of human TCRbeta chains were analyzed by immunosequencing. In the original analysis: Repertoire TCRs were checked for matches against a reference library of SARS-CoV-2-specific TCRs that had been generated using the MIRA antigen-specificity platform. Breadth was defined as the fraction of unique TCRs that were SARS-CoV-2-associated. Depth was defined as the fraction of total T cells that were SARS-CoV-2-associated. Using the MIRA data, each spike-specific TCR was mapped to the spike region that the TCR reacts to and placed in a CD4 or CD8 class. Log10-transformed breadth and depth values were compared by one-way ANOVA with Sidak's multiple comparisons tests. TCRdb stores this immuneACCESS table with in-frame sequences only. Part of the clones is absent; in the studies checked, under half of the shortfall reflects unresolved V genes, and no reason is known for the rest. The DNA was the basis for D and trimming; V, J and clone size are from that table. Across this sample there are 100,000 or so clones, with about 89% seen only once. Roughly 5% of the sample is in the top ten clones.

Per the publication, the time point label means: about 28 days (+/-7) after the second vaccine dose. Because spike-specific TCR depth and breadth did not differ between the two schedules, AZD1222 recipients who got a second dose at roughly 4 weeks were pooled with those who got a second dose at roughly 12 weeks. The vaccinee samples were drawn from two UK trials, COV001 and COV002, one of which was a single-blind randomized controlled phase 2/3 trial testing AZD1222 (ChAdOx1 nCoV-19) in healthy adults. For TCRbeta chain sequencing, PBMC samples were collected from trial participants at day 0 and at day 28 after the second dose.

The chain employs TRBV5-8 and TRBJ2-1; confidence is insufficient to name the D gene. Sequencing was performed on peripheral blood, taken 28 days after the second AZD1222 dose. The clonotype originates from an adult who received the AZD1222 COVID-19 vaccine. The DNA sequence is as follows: TGTGCCAGCAGCTTGCGAGGAGCCGGGCACAATGAGCAGTTCTTC. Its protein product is CASSLRGAGHNEQFF.